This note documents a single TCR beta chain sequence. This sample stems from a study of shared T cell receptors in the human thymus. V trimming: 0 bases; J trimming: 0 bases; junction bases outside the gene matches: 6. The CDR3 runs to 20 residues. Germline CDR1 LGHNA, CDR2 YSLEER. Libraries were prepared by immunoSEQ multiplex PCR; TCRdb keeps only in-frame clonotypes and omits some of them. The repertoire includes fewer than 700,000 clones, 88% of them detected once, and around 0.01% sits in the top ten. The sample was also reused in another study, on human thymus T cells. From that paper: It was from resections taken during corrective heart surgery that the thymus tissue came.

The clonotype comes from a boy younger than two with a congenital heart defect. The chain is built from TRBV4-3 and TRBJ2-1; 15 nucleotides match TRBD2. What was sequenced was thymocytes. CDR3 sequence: CASSQDTGLAGGLSYNEQFF. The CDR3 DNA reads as TGCGCCAGCAGCCAAGATACGGGACTAGCGGGAGGTCTCTCCTACAATGAGCAGTTCTTC.